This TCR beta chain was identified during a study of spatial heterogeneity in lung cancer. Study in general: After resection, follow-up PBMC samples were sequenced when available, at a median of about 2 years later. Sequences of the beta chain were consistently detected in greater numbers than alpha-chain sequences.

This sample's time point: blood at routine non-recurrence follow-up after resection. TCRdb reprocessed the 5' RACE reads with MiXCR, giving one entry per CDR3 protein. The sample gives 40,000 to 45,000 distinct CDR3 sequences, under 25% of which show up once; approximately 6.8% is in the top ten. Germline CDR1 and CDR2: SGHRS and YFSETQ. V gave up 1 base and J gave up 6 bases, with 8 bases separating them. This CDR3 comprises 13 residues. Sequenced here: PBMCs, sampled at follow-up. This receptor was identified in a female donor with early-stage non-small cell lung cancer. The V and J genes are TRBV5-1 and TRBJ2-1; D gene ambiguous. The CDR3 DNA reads TGCGCCAGCAGCTTGCAAGGATCCAATGAGCAGTTCTTC. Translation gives CASSLQGSNEQFF. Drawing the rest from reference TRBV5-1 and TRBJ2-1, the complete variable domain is KAGVTQTPRYLIKTRGQQVTLSCSPISGHRSVSWYQQTPGQGLQFLFEYFSETQRNKGNFPGRFSGRQFSNSRSEMNVSTLELGDSALYLCASSLQGSNEQFFGPGTRLTVL.